The present TCR beta chain was sequenced within a study of blood T cell repertoires in COVID-19 (dated by TCRdb to 2019 to 2021). At the level of the whole study: Samples from collaborators originated in the United States, Italy and Spain and spanned both the acute and convalescent phases of COVID-19. The prospective study material was composed of cDNA or gDNA derived from T cells, B-cell-depleted T cells, or PBMCs. The dataset comprised deeply sampled blood TCRbeta repertoires from subjects exposed to, actively infected with, or recovered from COVID-19. The repertoires were released in a freely available public database intended as a resource for research on the immune response to SARS-CoV-2. The samples were drawn from the first 160 participants of the ongoing ImmuneRACE study and from 1,200 or so subjects provided by 6 global collaborators. The sample metadata nearly always contained a de-identified subject ID, COVID-19 status, age in years and sex. Where available, HLA class I and class II types were obtained from metadata supplied by the sample provider rather than from assay-based typing.

Whole blood was collected in K2EDTA tubes by collaborating institutions according to the institutions' own protocols. For TCRbeta analysis, collaborators shipped samples in one of three forms: frozen whole blood, isolated PBMCs, or DNA extracted from either of those sample types. CDR1 KGHDR and CDR2 SFDVKD were looked up in the germline V gene. Between the V and J ends, shortened by 0 bases and 0 bases respectively, the junction contains 13 bases. The CDR3, from cysteine to phenylalanine, totals 17 residues. Just the 51-base CDR3 DNA is kept, in frame starting at base 1. Points on this clone: Its antigen remains unidentified. No quality values exist for individual bases; no much larger clone is one base distant.

TCRbeta CDR3 regions were amplified from genomic DNA by means of the immunoSEQ Assay, a bias-controlled multiplex PCR. The paper's data handling went like this. Within the assay, amplification of reference gene primers was used to estimate how many nucleated cells each sample contained. To quantify the absolute abundance of each unique TCRbeta CDR3 rearrangement, sequence reads were collapsed and filtered. Productive Simpson clonality was computed per sample as the square root of Simpson's diversity index over productive rearrangements. Here the immuneACCESS table is served through TCRdb, limited to in-frame sequences with V and J called. Missing clones are a known gap in these copies; in checked studies unresolved V genes cover under half, and the rest lacks a known reason. V and J calls plus clone size are reproduced from that table; the DNA served to infer D and trimming. The sample table shows about 20,000 clones, and 80% to 90% are seen once. Clones ranked in the top ten supply around 5.5% of the sample.

Findings and caveats that apply to the study as a whole: The quantity of clinical and demographic metadata differed by source and by participant and was supplied without curation.

This receptor was obtained from a human donor in a cohort sampled during active COVID-19. This chain is built from TRBV24-1 and TRBJ1-1; the D gene identity is not certain. The sample consisted of peripheral blood. The CDR3 amino acid sequence is: CATSDLYQCLMNTEAFF. The sequence in DNA is TGTGCCACCAGTGATTTGTATCAGTGCCTCATGAACACTGAAGCTTTCTTT.